The source of this T cell receptor (beta chain) is a study of Tregs in tolerant kidney transplant recipients. In regard to this clone: Its antigen is not known.

Unstimulated Tregs (CD4+CD25+CD127-) and CD4+CD25- non-Tregs were sorted from PBMCs. The study's findings and limits: Expanding Tregs on activated donor B cells appeared to best identify donor-specific TCRbeta clones. Biological reproducibility was not directly addressed, but technical replication error appeared minimal. Few patients were studied, so findings need validation in larger groups.

CDR3 length equals 13 residues. Germline loops: CDR1 SGHNT, CDR2 YENEEA. V was pared by 5 bases and J by 8 bases, with 10 bases between. Sequencing was performed with immunoSEQ multiplex PCR; in TCRdb, only in-frame clones are kept and a portion is missing. The sample holds approximately 260,000 clones, around 81% seen once. This TCR derives from a human donor in good health. The sequencing sample was made of CD4+ T cells from blood. The V and J genes are TRBV11-3 and TRBJ1-6, with TRBD1 as a possible D gene (5 bases). The CDR3 DNA is TGTGCCAGCAGCCTGCAGGGAGATTCACCCCTCCACTTT. Protein: CASSLQGDSPLHF.